This passage covers 10 T cell receptor beta chains from one sample sequenced in a study of blood T cell repertoires in COVID-19 (dated by TCRdb to 2018 to 2021). Library generation was performed with the immunoSEQ multiplex PCR assay. Here the immuneACCESS table is served through TCRdb, limited to in-frame sequences with V and J called. Missing clones are a known gap in these copies; in checked studies unresolved V genes cover under half, and the rest lacks a known reason. This sample gives around 300,000 clones in total; approximately 88% of them show up just once. About 5% of the sample is held by the ten biggest clonotypes. Input material: PBMCs or T cells enriched from blood (not recorded which). These receptors all stem from a man aged 25 to 45 who had recovered from COVID-19.

This clone was seen once. The chain is built from TRBV7-9 and TRBJ1-1, with D unresolved. In germline, CDR1 is SEHNR, CDR2 FQNEAQ (reference sequence). Trimming shortened V by 3 bases and J by 2 bases, and 7 bases separated the two germline ends. CDR3 length: 13 amino acids. CDR3 DNA: TGTGCCAGCAGCTTCGATAGTAACACTGAAGCTTTCTTT. As protein: CASSFDSNTEAFF.

This chain's CDR3 is CASQRSESSYNEQFF. The DNA for the CDR3 is TGTGCCAGTCAGCGGAGCGAAAGCTCCTACAATGAGCAGTTCTTC. The chain has TRBV2 and TRBJ2-1; perhaps TRBD2 as D (5 bases). CDR3 length equals 15 residues. The V end was cut by 9 bases, the J end by 0 bases, with 15 bases between. CDR1 SNHLY and CDR2 FYNNEI come from the germline V gene.

This sequence joins TRBV5-5 and TRBJ2-2, with D possibly TRBD1 on 7 matching bases. This CDR3 comprises 16 residues. Germline CDR1 and CDR2: SGHKS and YYEKEE (reference sequence). V shed 4 bases and J shed 4 bases, with 17 bases lying between them. The CDR3 loop is CASSPRGDRLTGELFF. Here the CDR3 DNA reads TGTGCCAGCAGCCCCCGCGGGGACAGACTCACCGGGGAGCTGTTTTTT. Full variable domain (rest looked up from reference TRBV5-5 and TRBJ2-2): DAGVTQSPTHLIKTRGQQVTLRCSPISGHKSVSWYQQVLGQGPQFIFQYYEKEERGRGNFPDRFSARQFPNYSSELNVNALLLGDSALYLCASSPRGDRLTGELFFGEGSRLTVL.

This chain joins TRBV7-9 and TRBJ1-4, with D possibly being TRBD1 (6 bases). CDR1 is SEHNR and CDR2 is FQNEAQ in the germline V gene (reference sequence). The V end was cut by 5 bases, the J end by 5 bases, with 15 bases between. The CDR3 extends over 15 amino acids. Here the CDR3 reads CASSPKDSRNEKLFF. DNA of the CDR3: TGTGCCAGCAGCCCCAAGGACAGCCGAAATGAAAAACTGTTTTTT.

The rearrangement uses TRBV7-9 and TRBJ1-4, with no clear D. Deletions cut 5 bases from V and 3 bases from J, with 13 bases between. The CDR3 length is 15 residues. The germline gives CDR1 SEHNR, CDR2 FQNEAQ (reference sequence). In DNA form, the CDR3 reads TGTGCCAGCAGCCCGCCTGGAGGTCCTAATGAAAAACTGTTTTTT. Amino acids: CASSPPGGPNEKLFF.

This sequence joins TRBV2 and TRBJ2-5; weak D call: TRBD1 (5 bases). Per the germline V gene, CDR1 is SNHLY and CDR2 is FYNNEI. There are 18 residues in the CDR3. V lost 5 bases, J lost 3 bases, and 25 bases lay in between. The CDR3 is CASSPHGASPLREETQYF. Written as DNA, the CDR3 is TGTGCCAGCAGTCCCCATGGGGCGAGCCCCCTTCGGGAAGAGACCCAGTACTTC.

V gene TRBV28 combines with J gene TRBJ1-5; 8 positions match TRBD1. Losses at the gene ends were 4 bases for V and 5 bases for J; bases not matched to a gene: 7. CDR3 size: 15 residues. CDR1 MDHEN and CDR2 SYDVKM come from the germline V gene. The CDR3 region has the DNA TGTGCCAGCAGTTATGGACAGGGTGTATATCAGCCCCAGCATTTT. Translating gives CASSYGQGVYQPQHF.

Only one count was recorded for this clone. The V and J genes are TRBV18 and TRBJ1-4, with D tentatively TRBD1 (6 bases). This CDR3 is built from 14 residues. Trimming took 2 bases from V and 5 from J, leaving 9 bases between them. CDR1 is KGHSH and CDR2 is LQKENI in the germline V gene. CDR3 coding DNA: TGTGCCAGCTCACCAGGACAGACAAATGAAAAACTGTTTTTT. It yields the protein CASSPGQTNEKLFF.

The rearrangement uses TRBV19 and TRBJ1-1; TRBD1 matches 8 bases. Germline trimming cut 5 bases from V and 0 bases from J; bases unmatched to any gene: 5. In germline, CDR1 is LNHDA, CDR2 SQIVND (reference sequence). CDR3 length equals 15 residues. This CDR3 reads CASSAWDRMNTEAFF. The CDR3 DNA is TGTGCCAGTAGTGCGTGGGACAGGATGAACACTGAAGCTTTCTTT.

The chain combines TRBV9 with TRBJ2-3, with a weak D call TRBD1 (6 bases). Germline V gene lookup returns CDR1 SGDLS and CDR2 YYNGEE. This CDR3 comprises 16 residues. V was pared by 3 bases and J by 4 bases, with 18 bases between. The DNA for the CDR3 is TGTGCCAGCAGCGGCAGGGGAGTCTCGTTTCCAGATACGCAGTATTTT. Residues: CASSGRGVSFPDTQYF. Filled out from reference TRBV9 and TRBJ2-3, the complete variable domain reads DSGVTQTPKHLITATGQRVTLRCSPRSGDLSVYWYQQSLDQGLQFLIQYYNGEERAKGNILERFSAQQFPDLHSELNLSSLELGDSALYFCASSGRGVSFPDTQYFGPGTRLTVL.